This T cell receptor (beta chain) was sequenced during a study of T cell changes during pregnancy in multiple sclerosis. The CDR3 is 18 residues long. Trimming cost V 2 bases and J 1 base; bases outside gene matches: 9. From germline, CDR1 is SGHRS and CDR2 YFSETQ. Profiled with immunoSEQ multiplex PCR; TCRdb holds only in-frame clones, not every one. This table has 60,000 or so clones, approximately 90% appearing once. The rearrangement joins TRBV5-1 to TRBJ2-1, with 10 positions matching TRBD2. The sequences come from peripheral blood, collected in the first trimester of pregnancy. The TCR was taken from a female donor with multiple sclerosis, enrolled in a pregnancy study. This CDR3 is CASSFTLAGEYSYNEQFF. DNA of the CDR3: TGCGCCAGCAGCTTCACGCTAGCGGGAGAATATTCCTACAATGAGCAGTTCTTC.